Listed below are T cell receptor beta chains from one sample, sequenced in a study of OX40 agonist ivuxolimab in advanced cancers. Repertoires were generated with immunoSEQ multiplex PCR, while TCRdb's copy carries only in-frame clones and drops some. The table shows under 40,000 clones, with more than 80% occurring only once. The sequenced sample was CD4+ or CD8+ T cells sorted from blood, obtained in a trial of the OX40 agonist ivuxolimab. These receptors were obtained from an adult with an advanced solid tumor such as melanoma, head and neck, liver or kidney cancer. The CDR3 runs from the conserved cysteine through the conserved F or W. D genes are given only for firm matches. The size field is filled for only some rows; it gives once, few, many or a size class.

j_call d_call clone_size v_call cdr3_aa cdr3_nt
TRBJ1-1 TRBD1 - TRBV18 CASSPDRGGPSNTEAFF TGTGCCAGCTCACCCGACAGGGGGGGGCCTTCCAACACTGAAGCTTTCTTT
TRBJ1-5 - - TRBV30 CAYNPGGVWNQPQHF TGTGCCTACAACCCGGGGGGGGTATGGAATCAGCCCCAGCATTTT
TRBJ1-1 TRBD1 - TRBV19 CASRRTGTEAFF TGTGCCAGTAGAAGGACAGGGACTGAAGCTTTCTTT
TRBJ1-2 TRBD1 few TRBV4-2 CASSQDRQGIYGYTF TGTGCCAGCAGCCAAGATCGACAGGGCATCTATGGCTACACCTTC
TRBJ2-1 - once TRBV6-1 CASSVAHGGYNEQFF TGTGCCAGCAGTGTGGCCCACGGCGGCTACAATGAGCAGTTCTTC
TRBJ1-5 - few TRBV29-1 CSVALSGNQPQHF TGCAGCGTTGCTTTGTCTGGCAATCAGCCCCAGCATTTT
TRBJ2-7 - - TRBV5-6 CASRHGDEQYF TGTGCCAGCAGGCACGGGGACGAGCAGTACTTC
TRBJ1-3 TRBD1 few TRBV6-1 CASGDSSGNTIYF TGTGCCAGCGGGGACAGCTCTGGAAACACCATATATTTT
TRBJ1-4 TRBD1 - TRBV28 CASSEPGTGREKLFF TGTGCCAGCAGTGAACCCGGGACAGGGCGGGAAAAACTGTTTTTT
TRBJ2-4 TRBD1 - TRBV5-1 CASSAGQGKNIQYF TGCGCCAGCAGCGCTGGACAGGGGAAAAACATTCAGTACTTC
TRBJ1-1 - - TRBV7-6 CASSSQGSVTEAFF TGTGCCAGCAGCTCACAGGGTAGTGTCACTGAAGCTTTCTTT
TRBJ2-2 TRBD1 - TRBV29-1 CSATTGWGTGELFF TGCAGCGCCACGACAGGGTGGGGCACCGGGGAGCTGTTTTTT
TRBJ1-4 - - TRBV5-4 CASSLSLTNEKLFF TGTGCCAGCAGCTTGAGCCTTACTAATGAAAAACTGTTTTTT
TRBJ1-4 - - TRBV6-6 CASSPGRSHEKLFF TGTGCCAGCAGTCCCGGGAGATCTCATGAAAAACTGTTTTTT
TRBJ2-4 TRBD1 - TRBV19 CASSTRPTGSLNIQYF TGTGCCAGTAGTACCCGCCCGACAGGGTCCCTAAACATTCAGTACTTC
TRBJ2-3 TRBD2 - TRBV6-1 CASRASGKLDTQYF TGTGCCAGCCGGGCTAGCGGGAAATTAGATACGCAGTATTTT
TRBJ2-5 - - TRBV5-1 CASSLGGTPAETQYF TGCGCCAGCAGCTTGGGGGGGACCCCCGCGGAGACCCAGTACTTC
TRBJ2-3 - - TRBV5-4 CASSLYDTQYF TGTGCCAGCAGCTTGTACGATACGCAGTATTTT
TRBJ2-7 - - TRBV19 CASSTRAPSEQYF TGTGCCAGTAGTACCCGGGCACCCAGCGAGCAGTACTTC
TRBJ2-7 - - TRBV7-2 CASSSYEQYF TGTGCCAGCAGCTCCTACGAGCAGTACTTC
TRBJ2-4 - once TRBV15 CATSRGNLAKNIQYF TGTGCCACCAGCCGAGGGAATTTAGCCAAAAACATTCAGTACTTC
TRBJ2-1 TRBD2 - TRBV2 CASSEDGRGAYNEQFF TGTGCCAGCAGTGAAGATGGGCGGGGGGCTTACAATGAGCAGTTCTTC
TRBJ1-1 - - TRBV6-5 CASSEVGNTEAFF TGTGCCAGCAGTGAAGTTGGGAACACTGAAGCTTTCTTT
TRBJ2-3 TRBD2 - TRBV4-2 CASSPRGGRASEDTQYF TGTGCCAGCAGCCCAAGGGGCGGGAGGGCCTCGGAAGATACGCAGTATTTT
TRBJ1-5 - - TRBV19 CASSKGEGQPQHF TGTGCCAGTAGTAAAGGGGAGGGTCAGCCCCAGCATTTT